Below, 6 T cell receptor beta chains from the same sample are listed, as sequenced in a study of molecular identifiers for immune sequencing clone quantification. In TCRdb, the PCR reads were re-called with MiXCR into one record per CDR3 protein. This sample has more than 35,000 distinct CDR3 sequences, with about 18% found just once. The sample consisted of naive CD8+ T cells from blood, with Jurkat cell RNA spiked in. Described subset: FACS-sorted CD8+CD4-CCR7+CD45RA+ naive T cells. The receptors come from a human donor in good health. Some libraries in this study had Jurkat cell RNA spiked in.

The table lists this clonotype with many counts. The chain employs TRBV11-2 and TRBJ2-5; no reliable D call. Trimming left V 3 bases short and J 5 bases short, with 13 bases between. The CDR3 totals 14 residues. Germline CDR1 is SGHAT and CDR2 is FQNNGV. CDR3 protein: CASSFSVYSETQYF. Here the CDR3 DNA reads TGTGCCAGCAGCTTTTCAGTTTATTCGGAGACCCAGTACTTC.

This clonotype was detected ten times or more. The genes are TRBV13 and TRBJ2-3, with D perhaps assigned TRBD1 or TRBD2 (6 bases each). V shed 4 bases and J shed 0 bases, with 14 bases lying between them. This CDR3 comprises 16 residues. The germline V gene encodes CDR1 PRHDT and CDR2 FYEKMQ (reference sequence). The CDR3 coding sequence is TGTGCCAGCAGCTCCGCGGGACACTTAAGCACAGATACGCAGTATTTT. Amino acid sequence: CASSSAGHLSTDTQYF.

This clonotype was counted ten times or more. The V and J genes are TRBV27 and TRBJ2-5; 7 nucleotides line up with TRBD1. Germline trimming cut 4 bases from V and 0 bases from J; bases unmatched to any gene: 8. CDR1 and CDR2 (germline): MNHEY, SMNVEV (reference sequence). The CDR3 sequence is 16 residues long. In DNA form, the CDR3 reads TGTGCCAGCAGTTCACAAGGGGGCCTGTACCAAGAGACCCAGTACTTC. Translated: CASSSQGGLYQETQYF.

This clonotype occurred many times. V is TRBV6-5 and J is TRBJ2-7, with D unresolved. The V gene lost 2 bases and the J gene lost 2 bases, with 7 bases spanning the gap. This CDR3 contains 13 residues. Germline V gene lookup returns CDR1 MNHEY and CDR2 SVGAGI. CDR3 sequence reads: CASSYGQTYEQYF. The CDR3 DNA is TGTGCCAGCAGTTACGGGCAGACCTACGAGCAGTACTTC.

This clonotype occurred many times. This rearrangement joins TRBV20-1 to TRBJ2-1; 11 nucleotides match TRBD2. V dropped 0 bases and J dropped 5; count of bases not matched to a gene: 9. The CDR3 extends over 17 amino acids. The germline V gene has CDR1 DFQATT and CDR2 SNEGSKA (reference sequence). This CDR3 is CSARDWELAGANNEQFF. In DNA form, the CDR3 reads TGCAGTGCTAGAGATTGGGAACTAGCGGGGGCCAACAATGAGCAGTTCTTC.

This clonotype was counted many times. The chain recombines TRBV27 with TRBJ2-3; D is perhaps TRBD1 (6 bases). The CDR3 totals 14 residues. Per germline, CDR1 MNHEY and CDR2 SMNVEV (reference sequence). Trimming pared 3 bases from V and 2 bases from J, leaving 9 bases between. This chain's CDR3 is CASSFGQSTDTQYF. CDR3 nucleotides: TGTGCCAGCAGTTTTGGACAGTCCACAGATACGCAGTATTTT.